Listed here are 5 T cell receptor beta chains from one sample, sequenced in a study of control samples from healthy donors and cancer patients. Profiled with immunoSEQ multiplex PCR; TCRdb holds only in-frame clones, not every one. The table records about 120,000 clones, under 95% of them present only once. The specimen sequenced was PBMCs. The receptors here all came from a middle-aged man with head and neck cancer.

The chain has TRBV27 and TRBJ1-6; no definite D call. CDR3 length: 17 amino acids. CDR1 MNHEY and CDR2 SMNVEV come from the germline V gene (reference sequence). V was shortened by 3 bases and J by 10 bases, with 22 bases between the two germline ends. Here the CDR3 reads CASSFKQKLVKGSPLHF. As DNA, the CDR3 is TGTGCCAGCAGTTTTAAACAGAAACTAGTAAAAGGATCACCCCTCCACTTT.

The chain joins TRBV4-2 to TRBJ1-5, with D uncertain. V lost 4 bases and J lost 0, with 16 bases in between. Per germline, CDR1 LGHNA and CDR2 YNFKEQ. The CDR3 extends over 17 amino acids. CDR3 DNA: TGTGCCAGCAGCCTGACTCGGGCAGGAGTTAGCAATCAGCCCCAGCATTTT. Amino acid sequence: CASSLTRAGVSNQPQHF.

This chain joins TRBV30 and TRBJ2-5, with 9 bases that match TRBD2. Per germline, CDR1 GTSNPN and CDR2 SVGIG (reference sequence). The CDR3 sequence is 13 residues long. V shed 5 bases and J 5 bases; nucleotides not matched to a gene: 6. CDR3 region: CAWVAGVRETQYF. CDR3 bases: TGTGCCTGGGTAGCGGGGGTAAGGGAGACCCAGTACTTC.

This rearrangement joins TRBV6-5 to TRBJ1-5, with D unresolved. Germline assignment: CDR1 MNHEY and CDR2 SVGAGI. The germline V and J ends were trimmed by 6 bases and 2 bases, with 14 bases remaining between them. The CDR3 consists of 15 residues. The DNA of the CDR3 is TGTGCCAGCAGCCGGACTCAGGTGGGCAATCAGCCCCAGCATTTT. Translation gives CASSRTQVGNQPQHF.

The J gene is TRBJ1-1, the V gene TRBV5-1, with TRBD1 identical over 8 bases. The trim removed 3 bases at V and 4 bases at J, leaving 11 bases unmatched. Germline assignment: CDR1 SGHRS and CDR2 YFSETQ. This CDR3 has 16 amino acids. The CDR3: CASSSTGGRVSTEAFF. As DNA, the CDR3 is TGCGCCAGCAGCTCTACAGGGGGTAGGGTGAGCACTGAAGCTTTCTTT.